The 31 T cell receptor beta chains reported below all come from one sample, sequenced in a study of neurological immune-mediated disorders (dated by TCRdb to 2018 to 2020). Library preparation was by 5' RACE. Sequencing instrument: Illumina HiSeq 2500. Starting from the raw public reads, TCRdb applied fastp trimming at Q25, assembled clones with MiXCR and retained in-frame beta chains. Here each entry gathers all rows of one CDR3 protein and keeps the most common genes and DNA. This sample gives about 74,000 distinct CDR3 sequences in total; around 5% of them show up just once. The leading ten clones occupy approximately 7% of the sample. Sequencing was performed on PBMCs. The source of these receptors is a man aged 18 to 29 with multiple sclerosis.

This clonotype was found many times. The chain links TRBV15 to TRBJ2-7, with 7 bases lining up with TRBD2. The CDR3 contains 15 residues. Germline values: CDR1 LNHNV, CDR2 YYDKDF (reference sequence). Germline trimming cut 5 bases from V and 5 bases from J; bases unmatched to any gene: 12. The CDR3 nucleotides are TGTGCCACCAGCCCGAAAGGAGCGGGGCACCACGAGCAGTACTTC. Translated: CATSPKGAGHHEQYF.

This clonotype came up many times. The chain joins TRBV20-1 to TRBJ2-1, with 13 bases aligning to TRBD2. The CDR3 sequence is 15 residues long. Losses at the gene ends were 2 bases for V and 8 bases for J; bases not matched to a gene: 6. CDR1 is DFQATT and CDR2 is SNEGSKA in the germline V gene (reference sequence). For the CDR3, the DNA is TGCAGTGCTAGACAACGGACTAGCGGGAGTGATGAGCAGTTCTTC. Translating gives CSARQRTSGSDEQFF.

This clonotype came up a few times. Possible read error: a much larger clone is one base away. Written as DNA, the CDR3 is TGCGCCAGCAGCTTGGCTAAGAACACCGGGGAGCTGTTTTTT. It specifies CASSLAKNTGELFF. V and J are TRBV5-1 and TRBJ2-2, with no clear D. Germline V gene data show CDR1 as SGHRS and CDR2 as YFSETQ. The CDR3 is 14 residues long. Trimming removed 0 bases at V and 1 base at J, with 4 bases between. The full variable domain, with the rest looked up from reference TRBV5-1 and TRBJ2-2, is KAGVTQTPRYLIKTRGQQVTLSCSPISGHRSVSWYQQTPGQGLQFLFEYFSETQRNKGNFPGRFSGRQFSNSRSEMNVSTLELGDSALYLCASSLAKNTGELFFGEGSRLTVL.

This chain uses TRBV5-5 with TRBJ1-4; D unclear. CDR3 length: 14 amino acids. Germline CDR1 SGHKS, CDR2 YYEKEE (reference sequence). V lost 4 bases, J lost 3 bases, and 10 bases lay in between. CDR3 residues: CASSPGRSNEKLFF. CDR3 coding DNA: TGTGCCAGCAGCCCTGGACGGTCTAATGAAAAACTGTTTTTT.

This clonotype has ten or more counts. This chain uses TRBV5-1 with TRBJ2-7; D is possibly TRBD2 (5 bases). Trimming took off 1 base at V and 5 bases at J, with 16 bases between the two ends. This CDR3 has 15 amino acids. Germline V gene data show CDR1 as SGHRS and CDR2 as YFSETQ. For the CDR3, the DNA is TGCGCCAGCAGCTTGTCCGGCCAGCGGTCAGACGAGCAGTACTTC. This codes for CASSLSGQRSDEQYF.

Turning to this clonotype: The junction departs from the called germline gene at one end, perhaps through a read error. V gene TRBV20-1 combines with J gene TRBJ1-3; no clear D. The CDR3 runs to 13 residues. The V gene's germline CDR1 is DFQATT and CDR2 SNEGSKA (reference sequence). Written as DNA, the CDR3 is TGCAGTGCTTGGGCGGACTCTGGAAAAACCATATATTTT. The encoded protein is CSAWADSGKTIYF.

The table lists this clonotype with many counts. Written as DNA, the CDR3 is TGTGCCAGCAGCGAACAGGGTAGGGAGCCCCAGCATTTT. It codes for CASSEQGREPQHF. V is TRBV7-2 and J is TRBJ1-5; D possibly corresponds to TRBD1 (6 bases). The CDR3 length is 13 residues. In germline, CDR1 is SGHTA, CDR2 FQGNSA. V lost 5 bases, J lost 8 bases, and 13 bases lay in between.

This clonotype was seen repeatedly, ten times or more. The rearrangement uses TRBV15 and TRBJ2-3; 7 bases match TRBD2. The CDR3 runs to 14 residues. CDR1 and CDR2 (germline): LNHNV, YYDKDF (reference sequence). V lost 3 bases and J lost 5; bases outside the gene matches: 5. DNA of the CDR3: TGTGCCACCAGCAGGGGGACTAAAGGAGATACGCAGTATTTT. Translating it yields CATSRGTKGDTQYF.

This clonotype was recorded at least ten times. The CDR3 here is CSVAPGRYGYTF. CDR3 bases: TGCAGCGTTGCCCCAGGGCGCTATGGCTACACCTTC. The chain uses TRBV29-1 and TRBJ1-2, with D maybe TRBD1 (5 bases). The CDR3 extends over 12 amino acids. Trimming pared 4 bases from V and 4 bases from J, leaving 10 bases between. CDR1 and CDR2 from the germline V gene are SQVTM and ANQGSEA.

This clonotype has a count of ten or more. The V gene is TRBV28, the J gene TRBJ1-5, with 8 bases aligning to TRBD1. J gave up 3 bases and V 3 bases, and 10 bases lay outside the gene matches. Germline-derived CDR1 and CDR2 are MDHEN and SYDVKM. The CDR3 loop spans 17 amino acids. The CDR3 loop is CASSFSMGQVINQPQHF. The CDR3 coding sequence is TGTGCCAGCAGTTTTTCTATGGGACAGGTTATCAATCAGCCCCAGCATTTT.

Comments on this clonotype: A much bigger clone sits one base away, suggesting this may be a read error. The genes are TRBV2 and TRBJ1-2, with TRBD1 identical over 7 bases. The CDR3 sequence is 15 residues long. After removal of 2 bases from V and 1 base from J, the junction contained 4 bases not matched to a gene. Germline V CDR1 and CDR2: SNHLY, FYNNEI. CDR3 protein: CASSERDRLNYGYTF. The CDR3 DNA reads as TGTGCCAGCAGTGAAAGGGACAGACTTAACTATGGCTACACCTTC.

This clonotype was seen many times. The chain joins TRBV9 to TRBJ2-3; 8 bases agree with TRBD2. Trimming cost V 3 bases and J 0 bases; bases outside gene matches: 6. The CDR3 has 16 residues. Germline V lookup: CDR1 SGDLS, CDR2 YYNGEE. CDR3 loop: CASSAPLAESTDTQYF. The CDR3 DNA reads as TGTGCCAGCAGCGCACCACTAGCGGAGAGCACAGATACGCAGTATTTT.

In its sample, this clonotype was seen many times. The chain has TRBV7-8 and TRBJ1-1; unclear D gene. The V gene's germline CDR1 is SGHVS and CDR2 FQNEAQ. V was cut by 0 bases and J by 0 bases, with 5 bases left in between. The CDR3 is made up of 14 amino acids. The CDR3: CASSLAGVNTEAFF. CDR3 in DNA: TGTGCCAGCAGCTTAGCAGGCGTGAACACTGAAGCTTTCTTT.

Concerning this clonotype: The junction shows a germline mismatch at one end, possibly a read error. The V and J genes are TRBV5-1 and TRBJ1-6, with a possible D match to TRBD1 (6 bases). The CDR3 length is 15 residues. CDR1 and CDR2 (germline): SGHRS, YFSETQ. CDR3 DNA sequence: TGCGCCAGCAGCTTGGGACAGGAGCCAAATTCACCCCTCAACTTT. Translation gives CASSLGQEPNSPLNF.

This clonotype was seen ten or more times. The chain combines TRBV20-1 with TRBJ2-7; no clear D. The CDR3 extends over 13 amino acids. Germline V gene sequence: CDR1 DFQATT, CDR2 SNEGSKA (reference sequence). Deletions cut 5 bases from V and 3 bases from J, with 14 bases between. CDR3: CSARTTARYEQYF. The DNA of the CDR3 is TGCAGTGCTCGAACGACTGCCCGCTACGAGCAGTACTTC.

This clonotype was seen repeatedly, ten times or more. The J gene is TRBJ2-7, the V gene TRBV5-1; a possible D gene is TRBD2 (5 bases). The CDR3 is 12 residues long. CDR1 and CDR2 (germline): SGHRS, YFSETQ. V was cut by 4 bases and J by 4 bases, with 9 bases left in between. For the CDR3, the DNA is TGCGCCAGCAGCAACCGGGGTTACGAGCAGTACTTC. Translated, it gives CASSNRGYEQYF.

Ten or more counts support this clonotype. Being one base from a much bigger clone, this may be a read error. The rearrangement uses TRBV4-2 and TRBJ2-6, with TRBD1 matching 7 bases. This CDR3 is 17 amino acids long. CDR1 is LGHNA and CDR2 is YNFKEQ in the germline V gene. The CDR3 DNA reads TGTGCCAGCAGCCACGCATCAACAGGGGCCGGGGCCAAAGTCCTGACTTTC. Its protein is CASSHASTGAGAKVLTF.

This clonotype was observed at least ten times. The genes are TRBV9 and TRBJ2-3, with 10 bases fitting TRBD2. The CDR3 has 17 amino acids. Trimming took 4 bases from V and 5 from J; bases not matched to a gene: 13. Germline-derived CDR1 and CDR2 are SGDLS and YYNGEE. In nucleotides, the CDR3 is TGTGCCAGCAGCCCAAGCCCCAGCGGGGGGGCTGGAGATACGCAGTATTTT. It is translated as CASSPSPSGGAGDTQYF.

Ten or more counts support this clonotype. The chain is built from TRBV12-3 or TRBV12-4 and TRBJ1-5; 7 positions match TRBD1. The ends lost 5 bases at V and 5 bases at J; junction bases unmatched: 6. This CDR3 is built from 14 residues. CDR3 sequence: CASSAGTAHQPQHF. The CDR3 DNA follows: TGTGCCAGCAGTGCAGGGACAGCCCATCAGCCCCAGCATTTT.

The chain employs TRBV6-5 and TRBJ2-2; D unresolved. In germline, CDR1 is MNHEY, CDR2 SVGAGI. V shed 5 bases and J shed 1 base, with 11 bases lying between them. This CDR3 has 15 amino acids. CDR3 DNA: TGTGCCAGCAGTCTCACCGGGCAGAACACCGGGGAGCTGTTTTTT. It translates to CASSLTGQNTGELFF.

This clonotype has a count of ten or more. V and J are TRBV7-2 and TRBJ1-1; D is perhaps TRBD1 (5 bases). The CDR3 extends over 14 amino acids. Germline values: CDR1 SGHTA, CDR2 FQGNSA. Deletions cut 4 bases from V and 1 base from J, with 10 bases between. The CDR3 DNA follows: TGTGCCAGCAGCTATTCGGGGACGAACACTGAAGCTTTCTTT. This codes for CASSYSGTNTEAFF.

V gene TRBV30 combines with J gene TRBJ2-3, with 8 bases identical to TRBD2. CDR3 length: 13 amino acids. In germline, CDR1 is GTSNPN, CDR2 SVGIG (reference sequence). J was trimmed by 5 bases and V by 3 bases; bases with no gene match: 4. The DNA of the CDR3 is TGTGCCTGGAGCGCCGCGGGAGGAGATACGCAGTATTTT. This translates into CAWSAAGGDTQYF.

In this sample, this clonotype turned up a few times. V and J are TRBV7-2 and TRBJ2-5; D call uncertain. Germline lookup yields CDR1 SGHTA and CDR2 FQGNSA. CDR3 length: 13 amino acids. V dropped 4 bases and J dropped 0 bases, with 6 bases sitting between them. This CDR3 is CASSSNHQETQYF. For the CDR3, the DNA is TGTGCCAGCAGCTCAAACCACCAAGAGACCCAGTACTTC. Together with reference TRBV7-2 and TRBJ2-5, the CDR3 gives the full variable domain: GAGVSQSPSNKVTEKGKDVELRCDPISGHTALYWYRQSLGQGLEFLIYFQGNSAPDKSGLPSDRFSAERTGGSVSTLTIQRTQQEDSAVYLCASSSNHQETQYFGPGTRLLVL.

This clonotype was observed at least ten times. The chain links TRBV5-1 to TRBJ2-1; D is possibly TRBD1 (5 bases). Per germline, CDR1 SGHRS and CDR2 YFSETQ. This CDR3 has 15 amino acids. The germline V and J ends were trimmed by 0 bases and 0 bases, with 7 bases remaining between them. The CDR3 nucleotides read TGCGCCAGCAGCTTGGAGACAGCCTCCTACAATGAGCAGTTCTTC. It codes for CASSLETASYNEQFF.

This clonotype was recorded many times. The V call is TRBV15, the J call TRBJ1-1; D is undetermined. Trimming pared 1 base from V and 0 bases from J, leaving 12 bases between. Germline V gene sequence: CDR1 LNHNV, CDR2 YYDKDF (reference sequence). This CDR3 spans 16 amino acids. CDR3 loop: CATSRVLRYMNTEAFF. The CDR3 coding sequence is TGTGCCACCAGCAGAGTACTGCGCTACATGAACACTGAAGCTTTCTTT.

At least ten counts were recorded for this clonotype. The CDR3 sequence: CASSVGPAGGDEQFF. The CDR3 DNA sequence: TGTGCCAGCAGCGTAGGCCCAGCGGGGGGGGATGAGCAGTTCTTC. This chain uses TRBV9 with TRBJ2-1, with 10 bases identical to TRBD2. After removal of 0 bases from V and 8 bases from J, the junction contained 5 bases not matched to a gene. Germline V gene data show CDR1 as SGDLS and CDR2 as YYNGEE. The CDR3 covers 15 residues.

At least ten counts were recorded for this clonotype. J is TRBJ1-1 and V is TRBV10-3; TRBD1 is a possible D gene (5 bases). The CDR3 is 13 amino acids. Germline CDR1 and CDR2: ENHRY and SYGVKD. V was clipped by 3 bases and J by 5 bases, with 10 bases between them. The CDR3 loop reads CAISDRESTEAFF. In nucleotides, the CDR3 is TGTGCCATCAGTGACAGGGAGTCTACTGAAGCTTTCTTT.

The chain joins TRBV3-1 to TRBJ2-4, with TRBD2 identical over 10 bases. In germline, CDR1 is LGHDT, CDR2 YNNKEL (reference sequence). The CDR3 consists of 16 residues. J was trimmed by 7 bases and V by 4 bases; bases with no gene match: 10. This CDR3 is CASSPLETTSGNIQYF. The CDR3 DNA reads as TGTGCCAGCAGCCCTCTAGAGACGACTAGCGGGAACATTCAGTACTTC. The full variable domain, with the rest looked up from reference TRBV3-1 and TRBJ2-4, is DTAVSQTPKYLVTQMGNDKSIKCEQNLGHDTMYWYKQDSKKFLKIMFSYNNKELIINETVPNRFSPKSPDKAHLNLHINSLELGDSAVYFCASSPLETTSGNIQYFGAGTRLSVL.

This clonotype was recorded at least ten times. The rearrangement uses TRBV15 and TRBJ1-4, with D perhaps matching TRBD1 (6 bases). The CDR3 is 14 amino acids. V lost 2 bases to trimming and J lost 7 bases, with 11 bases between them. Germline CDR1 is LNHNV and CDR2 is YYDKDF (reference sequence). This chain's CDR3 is CATSRRGLGEKLFF. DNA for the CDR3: TGTGCCACCAGCAGAAGGGGGTTGGGTGAAAAACTGTTTTTT.

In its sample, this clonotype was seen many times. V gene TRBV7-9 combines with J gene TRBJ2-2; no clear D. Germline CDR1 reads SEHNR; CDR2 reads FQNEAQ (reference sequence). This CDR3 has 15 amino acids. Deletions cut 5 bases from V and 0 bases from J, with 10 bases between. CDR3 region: CASSPSSTNTGELFF. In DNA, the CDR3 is TGTGCCAGCAGCCCAAGCAGTACGAACACCGGGGAGCTGTTTTTT.

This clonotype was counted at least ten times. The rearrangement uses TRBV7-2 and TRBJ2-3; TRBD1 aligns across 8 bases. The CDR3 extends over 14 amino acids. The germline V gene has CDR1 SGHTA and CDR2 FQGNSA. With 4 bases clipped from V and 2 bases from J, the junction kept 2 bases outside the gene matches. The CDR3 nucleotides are TGTGCCAGCAGCTCGGACAGGGCCACAGATACGCAGTATTTT. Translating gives CASSSDRATDTQYF. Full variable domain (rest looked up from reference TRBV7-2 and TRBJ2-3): GAGVSQSPSNKVTEKGKDVELRCDPISGHTALYWYRQSLGQGLEFLIYFQGNSAPDKSGLPSDRFSAERTGGSVSTLTIQRTQQEDSAVYLCASSSDRATDTQYFGPGTRLTVL.